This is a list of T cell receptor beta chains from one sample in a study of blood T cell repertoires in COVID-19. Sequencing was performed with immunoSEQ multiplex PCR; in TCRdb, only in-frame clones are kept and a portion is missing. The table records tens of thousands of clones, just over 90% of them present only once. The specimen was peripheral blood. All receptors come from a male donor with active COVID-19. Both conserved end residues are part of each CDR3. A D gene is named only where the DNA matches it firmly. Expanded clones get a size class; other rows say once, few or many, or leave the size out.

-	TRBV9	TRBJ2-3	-	TGTGCCAGCAGCGCTTTAGAGGTCCCCTTCACAGATACGCAGTATTTT	CASSALEVPFTDTQYF
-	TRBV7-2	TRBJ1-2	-	TGTGCCAGCAGCTTAGGGCCGGGAAGCTATGGCTACACCTTC	CASSLGPGSYGYTF
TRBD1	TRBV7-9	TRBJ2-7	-	TGTGCCAGCTCGGGACAGAGGGGATACGAGCAGTACTTC	CASSGQRGYEQYF
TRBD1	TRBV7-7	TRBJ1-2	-	TGTGCCAGCGTTGACACTGGGAAACGGGACAGGGAAGTTCGAGGCTACACCTTC	CASVDTGKRDREVRGYTF
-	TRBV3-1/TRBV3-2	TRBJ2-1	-	TGTGCCAGCAGCCAACGGGGATTCTCCTACAATGAGCAGTTCTTC	CASSQRGFSYNEQFF
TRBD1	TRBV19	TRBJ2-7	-	TGTGCCAGTAGAGGGACAGGTGACTCCTACGAGCAGTACTTC	CASRGTGDSYEQYF
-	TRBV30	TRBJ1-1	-	TGTGCCTGGAGAAGGTTCGGGGGGGACACTGAAGCTTTCTTT	CAWRRFGGDTEAFF
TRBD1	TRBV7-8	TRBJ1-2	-	TGTGCCAGCAGCTTATCCATATTGCGGGACAGAACTAACTATGGCTACACCTTC	CASSLSILRDRTNYGYTF
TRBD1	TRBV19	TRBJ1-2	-	TGTGCCAGTAGTATAAATCGCAGGGGGCAAGGCTACACCTTC	CASSINRRGQGYTF
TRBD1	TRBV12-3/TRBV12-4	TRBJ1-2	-	TGTGCCAGCAGTTTAGGGACAGGGTCCAGCTACACCTTC	CASSLGTGSSYTF
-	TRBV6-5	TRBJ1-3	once	TGTGCCAGCAGTTACGACTCTGGGGGAAACACCATATATTTT	CASSYDSGGNTIYF
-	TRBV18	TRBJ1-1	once	TGTGCCAGCTCCAGGTCCCAGAACACTGAAGCTTTCTTT	CASSRSQNTEAFF
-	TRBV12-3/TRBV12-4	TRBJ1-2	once	TGTGCCAGCAGTTGGGCTGGGGGAGGGGGCTACACCTTC	CASSWAGGGGYTF
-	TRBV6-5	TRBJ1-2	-	TGTGCCAGCAGACAGGTGATAAAATCTAACTATGGCTACACCTTC	CASRQVIKSNYGYTF
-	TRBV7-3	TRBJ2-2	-	TGTGCCAGCAGCCCCTCAGGGAAAGGGGAGCTGTTTTTT	CASSPSGKGELFF
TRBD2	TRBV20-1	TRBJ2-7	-	TGCAGTGCTAGTAGCGGGACTAGCGGGGTAAACTACGAGCAGTACTTC	CSASSGTSGVNYEQYF
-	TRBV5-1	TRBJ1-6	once	TGCGCCAGCAGCTTGGAGGAGAATTCACCCCTCCACTTT	CASSLEENSPLHF
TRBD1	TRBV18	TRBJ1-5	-	TGTGCCACCTCCGGGACAGAATTTCAGCCCCAGCATTTT	CATSGTEFQPQHF
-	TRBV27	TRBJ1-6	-	TGTGCCAGCAGTAGGGGGACAAATAATTCACCCCTCCACTTT	CASSRGTNNSPLHF
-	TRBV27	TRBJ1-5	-	TGTGCCAGCAGTCCGACGAGAGGAGTGGGCAATCAGCCCCAGCATTTT	CASSPTRGVGNQPQHF
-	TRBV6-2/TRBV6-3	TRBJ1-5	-	TGTGCCAGCAGTTACCCAGGGCGTCAGCCCCAGCATTTT	CASSYPGRQPQHF
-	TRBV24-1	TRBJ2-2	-	TGTGCCACCAGTGATCCTAACAACACCGGGGAGCTGTTTTTT	CATSDPNNTGELFF
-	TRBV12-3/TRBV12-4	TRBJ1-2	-	TGTGCCAGCACCCGTTCCGGGATCTCTGGCTACACCTTC	CASTRSGISGYTF
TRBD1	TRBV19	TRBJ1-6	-	TGTGCCAGTAGTATGAACAGGGGTTATAATTCACCCCTCCACTTT	CASSMNRGYNSPLHF
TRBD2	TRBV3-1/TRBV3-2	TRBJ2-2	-	TGTGCCAGCAGCCAAGCTGCGGGGGGTTTACGCGTCGGGGAGCTGTTTTTT	CASSQAAGGLRVGELFF
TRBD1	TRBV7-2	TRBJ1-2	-	TGTGCCAGCAGCACGGGACAGGGTTATGGCTACACCTTC	CASSTGQGYGYTF
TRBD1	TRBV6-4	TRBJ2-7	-	TGTGCCAGCAGCCGGGACAGGGACTACGAGCAGTACTTC	CASSRDRDYEQYF
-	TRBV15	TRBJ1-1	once	TGTGCCACCAGCAGGGGTTCAGGGGCGAGCACTGAAGCTTTCTTT	CATSRGSGASTEAFF
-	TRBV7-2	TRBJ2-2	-	TGTGCCAGCAGAAGCAGGGGCTTGAGCACCGGGGAGCTGTTTTTT	CASRSRGLSTGELFF
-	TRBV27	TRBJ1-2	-	TGTGCCAGCAGTTTGTCGGGAATCAACTATGGCTACACCTTC	CASSLSGINYGYTF
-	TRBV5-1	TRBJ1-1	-	TGCGCCAGCAGCTTGGGTCCCAGGGCGTTTGGTCGCGGCAACGCTGAAGCTTTCTTT	CASSLGPRAFGRGNAEAFF
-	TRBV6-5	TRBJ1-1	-	TGTGCCAGCAGTTACTCGATAGGCGCAGGGGTAAAGGATGCTTTCTTT	CASSYSIGAGVKDAFF
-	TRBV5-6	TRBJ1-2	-	TGTGCCAGCAGCAACCTAAACTATGGCTACACCTTC	CASSNLNYGYTF
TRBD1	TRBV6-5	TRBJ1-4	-	TGTGCCAGCAGTAGGATTCAGGGGGTGGTTGAAAAACTGTTTTTT	CASSRIQGVVEKLFF
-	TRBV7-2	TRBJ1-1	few	TGTGCCAGCAGCCCCTTCCCAAGGGGTCGCACTGAAGCTTTCTTT	CASSPFPRGRTEAFF
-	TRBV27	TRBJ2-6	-	TGTGCCAGCAGTGACAGATACTCCTTCTCTGGGGCCAACGTCCTGACTTTC	CASSDRYSFSGANVLTF
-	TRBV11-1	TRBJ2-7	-	TGTGCCAGCAGCTTTGGACAGATCTACGAGCAGTACTTC	CASSFGQIYEQYF
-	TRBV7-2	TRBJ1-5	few	TGTGCCAGCAGCTTAAGAGGGGGAGATCGAAATCAGCCCCAGCATTTT	CASSLRGGDRNQPQHF
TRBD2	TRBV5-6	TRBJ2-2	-	TGTGCCAGCAACCAAATAGCGAGCGGGGGGCGTACCGGGGAGCTGTTTTTT	CASNQIASGGRTGELFF
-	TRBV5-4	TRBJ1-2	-	TGTGCCAGCAGCTTGCGGTCTTCAGGGGTTGGCTACACCTTC	CASSLRSSGVGYTF
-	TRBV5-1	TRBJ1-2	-	TGCGCCAGCAGCTTGGGTGCGTATGGCTACACCTTC	CASSLGAYGYTF
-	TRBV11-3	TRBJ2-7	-	TGTGCCAGCAGCTCCGGGACATCTCAATTAAGGGCCTTC	CASSSGTSQLRAF
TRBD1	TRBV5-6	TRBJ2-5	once	TGTGCCAGCAGCCCTAGACAGGGACCCCAAGAGACCCAGTACTTC	CASSPRQGPQETQYF
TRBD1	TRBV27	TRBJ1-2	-	TGTGCCAGCAGCCTTCAGGGGGCGGCTGGCTACACCTTC	CASSLQGAAGYTF
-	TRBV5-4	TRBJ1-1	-	TGTGCCAGCAGCGCCCAGATAGGGGGGGACACTGAAGCTTTCTTT	CASSAQIGGDTEAFF
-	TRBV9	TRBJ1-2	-	TGTGCCAGCAGCGTAGCGAAAGGGGGTCTGGTTGGCTACACCTTC	CASSVAKGGLVGYTF
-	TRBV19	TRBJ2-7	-	TGTGCCAGTAGCATGACAGGTGCCGAGCAGTACTTC	CASSMTGAEQYF
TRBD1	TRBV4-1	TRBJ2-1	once	TGCGCCAGCAGCCAAGGGCCCTCGGGACAGGCCTACAATGAGCAGTTCTTC	CASSQGPSGQAYNEQFF
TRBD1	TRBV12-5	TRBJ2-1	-	TGTGCTAGTGCTGGGGGACAGGCCTACAATGAGCAGTTCTTC	CASAGGQAYNEQFF
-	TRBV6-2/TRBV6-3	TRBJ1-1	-	TGTGCCAGCAGTCCCCAGGTTATAAACACTGAAGCTTTCTTT	CASSPQVINTEAFF
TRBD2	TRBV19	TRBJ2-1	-	TGTGCCATCTCAAGCGGGGGGGGCGTCAGGGAGCAGTTCTTC	CAISSGGGVREQFF
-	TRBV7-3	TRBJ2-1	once	TGTGCCAGCAGCCCGTCTCATGTTCGGGGAGGATCCTACAATGAGCAGTTCTTC	CASSPSHVRGGSYNEQFF
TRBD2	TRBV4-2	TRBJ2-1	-	TGTGCCAGCAGCCGGAGCCAAACTAGCGGGGGGGCCCATGAGCAGTTCTTC	CASSRSQTSGGAHEQFF
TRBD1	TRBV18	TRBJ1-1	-	TGTGCCAGCTCACCGACAGGGTTGAACACTGAAGCTTTCTTT	CASSPTGLNTEAFF
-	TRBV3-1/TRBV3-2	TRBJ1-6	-	TGTGCCAGCAGCCAAGAGGGTATGGGAGCAACCCTCCACTTT	CASSQEGMGATLHF
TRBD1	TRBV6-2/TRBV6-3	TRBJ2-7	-	TGTGCCAGCAGTAGAACCCCGGGACAGGGTTCCTACGAGCAGTACTTC	CASSRTPGQGSYEQYF
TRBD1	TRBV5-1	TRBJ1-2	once	TGCGCCAGCAGCCAAGGGACAGGGTATGGCTACACCTTC	CASSQGTGYGYTF
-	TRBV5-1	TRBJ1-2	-	TGCGCCAGCAGCGAAAACCCCCCGGTCTATGGCTACACCTTC	CASSENPPVYGYTF
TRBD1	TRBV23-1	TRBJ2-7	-	TGCGCCAGCAGTCCCTGGCGACAGGGGGGACCCTTTTACTTC	CASSPWRQGGPFYF